The 18 T cell receptor beta chains below come from one sample, sequenced in a study of shared clonotypes between healthy human individuals. Sequencing was performed with immunoSEQ multiplex PCR; in TCRdb, only in-frame clones are kept and a portion is missing. The table has roughly 2,500,000 clones, 93% seen once. The sequencing sample was made of naive CD4+ T cells from PBMCs. Subset defined: CD45RA+ positively selected. These receptor sequences come from a young man in good health. Some clones in this sample may be carry-over from other donors' samples.

The CDR3 nucleotides read TGCGCCAGCAGCTTGAATACCGGGGCCCCCTCCTACGAGCAGTACTTC. Translating it yields CASSLNTGAPSYEQYF. The rearrangement links TRBV5-1 to TRBJ2-7, with D perhaps matching TRBD1 or TRBD2 (5 bases each). CDR3 length equals 16 residues. V dropped 1 base and J dropped 0 bases, with 14 bases sitting between them. The germline CDR1 and CDR2 sequences are SGHRS and YFSETQ.

This sequence joins TRBV28 and TRBJ2-5; no reliable D call. The V gene's germline CDR1 is MDHEN and CDR2 SYDVKM. V shed 1 base and J shed 1 base, with 4 bases lying between them. The CDR3 extends over 13 amino acids. The DNA for the CDR3 is TGTGCCAGCAGTTTATACAGCCAAGAGACCCAGTACTTC. Its translation is CASSLYSQETQYF.

The rearrangement links TRBV7-3 to TRBJ2-3; weak D call: TRBD1 (6 bases). This CDR3 is 15 amino acids long. CDR1 SGHTA and CDR2 FQGTGA come from the germline V gene. V lost 5 bases to trimming and J lost 8 bases, with 20 bases between them. CDR3 coding DNA: TGTGCCAGCAGCCAGAGGGACACAGGCTCCTCTACGCAGTATTTT. This gives the protein CASSQRDTGSSTQYF.

V usage is TRBV27 and J usage is TRBJ1-1; D gene uncertain. Per germline, CDR1 MNHEY and CDR2 SMNVEV (reference sequence). V shed 2 bases and J shed 0 bases, with 7 bases lying between them. The CDR3 loop spans 14 amino acids. The CDR3 DNA sequence: TGTGCCAGCAGTTTACAGAAGATGAACACTGAAGCTTTCTTT. It encodes CASSLQKMNTEAFF.

This chain links TRBV5-1 with TRBJ2-1; unclear D gene. The CDR3 has 15 amino acids. The V end lost 0 bases, the J end lost 2 bases, and 9 bases lay between the germline ends. CDR1 is SGHRS and CDR2 is YFSETQ in the germline V gene. For the CDR3, the DNA is TGCGCCAGCAGCTTGGACCACTTAACCTACAATGAGCAGTTCTTC. Residues: CASSLDHLTYNEQFF.

This sequence joins TRBV10-3 and TRBJ2-1; D remains unclear. The germline V gene has CDR1 ENHRY and CDR2 SYGVKD. Deletions cut 4 bases from V and 9 bases from J, with 16 bases between. The CDR3 runs to 14 residues. This chain's CDR3 is CAISVPFPHPEQFF. Written as DNA, the CDR3 is TGTGCCATCAGTGTGCCCTTCCCCCACCCTGAGCAGTTCTTC.

Regarding this clone: Other DNA sequences in this specimen translate into the identical CDR3. The J gene is TRBJ2-1, the V gene TRBV7-3; D is uncertain. Trimming took 2 bases from V and 2 from J, leaving 10 bases between them. The CDR3 loop spans 15 amino acids. Germline values: CDR1 SGHTA, CDR2 FQGTGA. CDR3 protein: CASSLERQPYNEQFF. The CDR3, as DNA: TGTGCCAGCAGCTTAGAACGGCAGCCCTACAATGAGCAGTTCTTC.

The chain couples TRBV10-1 to TRBJ1-5, with 9 positions matching TRBD1. The CDR3 covers 14 residues. CDR1 and CDR2 (germline): WNHNN, SYGVQD (reference sequence). The V gene end was trimmed by 4 bases and the J gene end by 7 bases; junction bases not matched to a gene: 5. CDR3 DNA: TGCGCCAGCAGTGGAGGGGACAGGGCGCAGCCCCAGCATTTT. Protein: CASSGGDRAQPQHF.

This chain uses TRBV28 with TRBJ2-7, with D tentatively TRBD1 or TRBD2 (5 bases each). V lost 3 bases and J 6 bases, leaving 30 bases between the germline ends. The germline V gene has CDR1 MDHEN and CDR2 SYDVKM. The CDR3 runs to 19 residues. The CDR3 region has the DNA TGTGCCAGCAGTTTGTCGGAGAGGGGCCCCGAAGCCGCACCTCGCGAGCAGTACTTC. Translation gives CASSLSERGPEAAPREQYF.

As regards this clone: Other DNA sequences from this sample encode an identical CDR3 as well. V usage is TRBV7-3 and J usage is TRBJ2-6; D gene ambiguous. Germline values: CDR1 SGHTA, CDR2 FQGTGA. Between the trimmed V and J ends, which lost 1 base and 0 bases, there was a span of 4 bases. This CDR3 comprises 15 residues. The CDR3 DNA sequence: TGTGCCAGCAGCTTAAGCCACTCTGGGGCCAACGTCCTGACTTTC. It translates to CASSLSHSGANVLTF.

J is TRBJ2-1 and V is TRBV29-1; 14 positions agree with TRBD2. J lost 12 bases, V lost 3 bases, and 13 bases had no gene match. The CDR3 spans 16 residues. Germline CDR1 reads SQVTM; CDR2 reads ANQGSEA. The CDR3 reads CSVEEKGLAGVRGQFF. CDR3 DNA: TGCAGCGTTGAGGAAAAGGGACTAGCGGGAGTTAGGGGGCAGTTCTTC.

Concerning this clone: The sample carries other DNA sequences with the same CDR3. This chain uses TRBV5-1 with TRBJ2-3; the D call may be TRBD1 or TRBD2 (6 bases each). V was pared by 0 bases and J by 4 bases, with 9 bases between. The CDR3 is 14 amino acids. Germline-derived CDR1 and CDR2 are SGHRS and YFSETQ. DNA for the CDR3: TGCGCCAGCAGCTTGGTGGGGGGCCCAGATACGCAGTATTTT. Encoded protein: CASSLVGGPDTQYF.

The rearrangement joins TRBV19 to TRBJ1-1, with D perhaps TRBD1 (5 bases). Germline V gives CDR1 LNHDA, CDR2 SQIVND (reference sequence). V lost 8 bases, J lost 5 bases, and 6 bases lay in between. This CDR3 spans 10 amino acids. Written as DNA, the CDR3 is TGTGCCAGTGGGGGAACTGAAGCTTTCTTT. This translates into CASGGTEAFF.

CDR3 in amino acids: CAWSVLAGVTNTGELFF. CDR3 DNA: TGTGCCTGGAGTGTCCTAGCGGGGGTTACGAACACCGGGGAGCTGTTTTTT. J is TRBJ2-2 and V is TRBV30; TRBD2 agrees at 10 bases. CDR1 and CDR2 from the germline V gene are GTSNPN and SVGIG (reference sequence). The CDR3 totals 17 residues. J lost 0 bases, V lost 0 bases, and 4 bases had no gene match.

This clone appeared a few times. The rearrangement links TRBV6-6 to TRBJ1-4; D is ambiguous. The germline V gene has CDR1 MNHNY and CDR2 SVGAGI (reference sequence). The CDR3 loop spans 11 amino acids. The V gene lost 6 bases and the J gene lost 8 bases, with 7 bases spanning the gap. CDR3 DNA: TGTGCCAGCAGCCGGAGGGAAAAACTGTTTTTT. It translates to CASSRREKLFF.

The chain combines TRBV5-5 with TRBJ2-3; 10 bases agree with TRBD1. V was pared by 0 bases and J by 4 bases, with 5 bases of the junction left unmatched. CDR3 length: 16 amino acids. Germline loops: CDR1 SGHKS, CDR2 YYEKEE (reference sequence). The CDR3 DNA sequence: TGTGCCAGCAGCTTGGGGGGACAGGGGCCGGCAGATACGCAGTATTTT. It yields the protein CASSLGGQGPADTQYF.

This clone was detected once. The V gene is TRBV5-5, the J gene TRBJ1-4, with 7 nucleotides matching TRBD1. Germline trimming cut 4 bases from V and 8 bases from J; bases unmatched to any gene: 11. Germline CDR1 and CDR2: SGHKS and YYEKEE (reference sequence). This CDR3 has 15 residues. CDR3 in amino acids: CASSHGQAVGEKLFF. For the CDR3, the DNA is TGTGCCAGCAGCCACGGACAGGCGGTTGGCGAAAAACTGTTTTTT.

The rearrangement joins TRBV25-1 to TRBJ1-4; 9 positions agree with TRBD1. CDR3 length: 16 residues. Germline V gene data show CDR1 as MGHDK and CDR2 as SYGVNS. V was clipped by 7 bases and J by 6 bases; unmatched bases: 12. For the CDR3, the DNA is TGTGCCAGCACTCCGGGACAGGGACGATCCGATGAAAAACTGTTTTTT. This translates into CASTPGQGRSDEKLFF.